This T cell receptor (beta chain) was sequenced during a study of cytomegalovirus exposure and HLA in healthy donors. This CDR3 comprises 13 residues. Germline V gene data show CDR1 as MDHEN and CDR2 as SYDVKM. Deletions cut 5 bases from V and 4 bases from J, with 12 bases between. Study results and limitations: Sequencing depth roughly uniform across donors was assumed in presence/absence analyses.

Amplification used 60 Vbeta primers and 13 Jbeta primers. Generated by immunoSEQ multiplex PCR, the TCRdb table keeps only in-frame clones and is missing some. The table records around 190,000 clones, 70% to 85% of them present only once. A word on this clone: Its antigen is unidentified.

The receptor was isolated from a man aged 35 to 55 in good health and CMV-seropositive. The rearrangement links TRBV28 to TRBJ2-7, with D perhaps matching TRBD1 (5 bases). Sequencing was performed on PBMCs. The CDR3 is CASSPGSVYEQYF. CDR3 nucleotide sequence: TGTGCCAGCAGTCCAGGGTCGGTGTACGAGCAGTACTTC.